The clone carrying this TCR beta chain is labeled as hyperexpanded. The data originate from a study of spatial heterogeneity in lung cancer. Study-wide background: In the raw reads, each unique TCR and UMI combination was present more than ten times on average.

The CDR3 totals 14 residues. J gave up 2 bases and V 4 bases, and 6 bases lay outside the gene matches. Per the germline V gene, CDR1 is SGDLS and CDR2 is YYNGEE. Unique molecular identifiers, one per molecule, were present on every TCR cDNA molecule. Using its own MiXCR run on the 5' RACE reads, TCRdb lists one record per CDR3 protein. The table has about 36,000 distinct CDR3 sequences, 4% to 6% seen once. The time point is: sample taken at primary tumor resection. Tumor, nontumor lung or frozen PBMC supplied whole RNA that was sequenced unsorted. Donors were under 90 untreated early-stage non-small cell lung cancer patients.

The chain joins TRBV9 to TRBJ2-7, with 7 bases identical to TRBD2. This clonotype originated in a female donor with early-stage non-small cell lung cancer. The sequencing used PBMCs, collected at surgery. This CDR3 is CASSRSGAPYEQYF. The CDR3 bases are TGTGCCAGCAGCCGGAGCGGGGCCCCCTACGAGCAGTACTTC. Drawing the rest from reference TRBV9 and TRBJ2-7, the complete variable domain is DSGVTQTPKHLITATGQRVTLRCSPRSGDLSVYWYQQSLDQGLQFLIQYYNGEERAKGNILERFSAQQFPDLHSELNLSSLELGDSALYFCASSRSGAPYEQYFGPGTRLTVT.